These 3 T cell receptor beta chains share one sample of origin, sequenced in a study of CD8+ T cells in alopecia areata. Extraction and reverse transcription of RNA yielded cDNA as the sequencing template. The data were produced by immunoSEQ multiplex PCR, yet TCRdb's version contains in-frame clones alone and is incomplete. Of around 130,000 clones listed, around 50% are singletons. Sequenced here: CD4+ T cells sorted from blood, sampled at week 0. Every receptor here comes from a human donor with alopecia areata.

CDR3 sequence (DNA): TGTGCCAGCAAGGGGATCGGACAGCCCCAGCATTTT. Translated, it gives CASKGIGQPQHF. The chain recombines TRBV6-5 with TRBJ1-5; D perhaps matches TRBD1 (5 bases). The CDR3 has 12 residues. Germline loops: CDR1 MNHEY, CDR2 SVGAGI. The V end lost 7 bases, the J end lost 7 bases, and 11 bases lay between the germline ends.

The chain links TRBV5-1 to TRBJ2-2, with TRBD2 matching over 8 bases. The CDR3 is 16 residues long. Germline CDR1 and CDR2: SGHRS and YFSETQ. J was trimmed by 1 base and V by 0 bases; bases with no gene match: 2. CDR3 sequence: CASSLVGRGNTGELFF. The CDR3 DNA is TGCGCCAGCAGCTTGGTCGGGAGGGGGAACACCGGGGAGCTGTTTTTT.

The CDR3 is CASSPTSRDTQYF. The DNA of the CDR3 is TGTGCCAGCAGCCCTACGTCGAGGGATACGCAGTATTTT. The chain combines TRBV7-3 with TRBJ2-3, with D unclear. The CDR3 loop spans 13 amino acids. V lost 5 bases and J lost 6, with 12 bases in between. CDR1 is SGHTA, CDR2 FQGTGA, per germline.